This entry lists 32 T cell receptor beta chains sequenced from one sample in a study of T cells after posttransplantation cyclophosphamide. Sequencing used immunoSEQ multiplex PCR; TCRdb keeps in-frame clones, though not all of them. The sample gives 8,900 or so clones, over 95% of which show up once; about 0.25% is in the top ten. Sequences were obtained from naive CD8+ T cells sorted from PBMCs. The receptors originated from a man in his fifties or sixties in good health, CMV-negative, and a related stem cell transplant donor.

This clone was seen a handful of times. The CDR3 DNA follows: TGTGCCAGCCAGGGCTCTGGAAACACCATATATTTT. Residues: CASQGSGNTIYF. V usage is TRBV2 and J usage is TRBJ1-3; TRBD1 might be the D (5 bases). V lost 8 bases and J 0 bases, leaving 5 bases between the germline ends. The germline gives CDR1 SNHLY, CDR2 FYNNEI. The CDR3 runs to 12 residues.

The chain joins TRBV9 to TRBJ2-2; tentative D call: TRBD1 (5 bases). The ends were cut back, 3 bases at V and 7 bases at J, with 7 bases in the middle. Germline CDR1 and CDR2: SGDLS and YYNGEE. The CDR3 is 12 residues long. The CDR3 spells CASSGQGGELFF. CDR3 nucleotide sequence: TGTGCCAGCAGCGGGCAGGGCGGGGAGCTGTTTTTT.

The gene calls are TRBV27 and TRBJ1-2, with D perhaps TRBD1 (6 bases). The CDR3 totals 14 residues. Germline-derived CDR1 and CDR2 are MNHEY and SMNVEV (reference sequence). V lost 2 bases, J lost 8 bases, and 15 bases lay in between. CDR3 DNA: TGTGCCAGCAGTTTAAACCCCGCAGGGGCGGGCTACACCTTC. It yields the protein CASSLNPAGAGYTF.

DNA for the CDR3: TGTGCCAGCAGCACTACTAGCGGGAGCTACGAGCAGTACTTC. This sequence encodes CASSTTSGSYEQYF. V and J are TRBV9 and TRBJ2-7, with 11 bases that match TRBD2. This CDR3 is 14 amino acids long. The ends lost 4 bases at V and 3 bases at J; junction bases unmatched: 3. Germline V gives CDR1 SGDLS, CDR2 YYNGEE.

This chain links TRBV4-3 with TRBJ2-3, with 10 nucleotides matching TRBD2. V lost 4 bases to trimming and J lost 2 bases; unmatched junction nucleotides: 6. This CDR3 region has 16 residues. Germline assignment: CDR1 LGHNA and CDR2 YSLEER. The CDR3 loop reads CASSPTSGAITDTQYF. CDR3 coding DNA: TGCGCCAGCAGCCCTACTAGCGGGGCGATCACAGATACGCAGTATTTT.

The chain joins TRBV27 to TRBJ1-5, with unresolved D. V was clipped by 1 base and J by 4 bases, with 8 bases between them. From germline, CDR1 is MNHEY and CDR2 SMNVEV (reference sequence). The CDR3 is made up of 14 amino acids. The CDR3 reads CASSLFQRNQPQHF. The CDR3 nucleotides are TGTGCCAGCAGTTTATTCCAGCGTAATCAGCCCCAGCATTTT.

V and J are TRBV4-1 and TRBJ2-7; 7 bases are a match to TRBD2. The germline CDR1 and CDR2 sequences are MGHRA and YSYEKL. The CDR3 is 16 amino acids. The V segment lost 4 bases and the J segment 6 bases; nucleotides outside the gene matches: 15. The CDR3 DNA is TGCGCCAGCAGCCCCCGATTAGGGGAGGGAAGAGGCGAGCAGTACTTC. Translation: CASSPRLGEGRGEQYF.

The chain recombines TRBV2 with TRBJ2-7; TRBD2 matches 13 bases. Germline V gene lookup returns CDR1 SNHLY and CDR2 FYNNEI. J was trimmed by 0 bases and V by 8 bases; bases with no gene match: 16. This CDR3 region has 19 residues. CDR3 nucleotides: TGTGCCAGCCTGGGGACCGATAGGACTAGCGGGAGTTTCTCCTACGAGCAGTACTTC. Residues: CASLGTDRTSGSFSYEQYF.

This chain links TRBV7-3 with TRBJ2-1, with D perhaps TRBD1 (5 bases). V was pared by 1 base and J by 3 bases, with 13 bases between. This CDR3 region has 16 residues. In germline, CDR1 is SGHTA, CDR2 FQGTGA. The CDR3 coding sequence is TGTGCCAGCAGCTTAAGTGGTTTGGGGCTCTACAATGAGCAGTTCTTC. Translation: CASSLSGLGLYNEQFF.

This clone has only one observation. The gene calls are TRBV5-1 and TRBJ2-7, with TRBD2 matching over 9 bases. This CDR3 region has 14 residues. The ends lost 2 bases at V and 7 bases at J; junction bases unmatched: 7. The germline gives CDR1 SGHRS, CDR2 YFSETQ. The CDR3 DNA follows: TGCGCCAGCAGCTTAGCGGGAGGCCCAGGGGAGCAGTACTTC. Encoded protein: CASSLAGGPGEQYF.

The V gene is TRBV7-9, the J gene TRBJ2-7; TRBD2 is a possible D gene (7 bases). The V gene lost 8 bases and the J gene lost 5 bases, with 22 bases spanning the gap. Germline CDR1 is SEHNR and CDR2 is FQNEAQ (reference sequence). CDR3 size: 15 residues. CDR3 loop: CASRPVGGPPNEQYF. DNA of the CDR3: TGTGCCAGCCGACCAGTCGGGGGGCCCCCAAACGAGCAGTACTTC.

V usage is TRBV9 and J usage is TRBJ1-5, with D maybe TRBD1 (5 bases). V lost 3 bases to trimming and J lost 0 bases, with 13 bases between them. CDR3 length equals 16 residues. Germline V gives CDR1 SGDLS, CDR2 YYNGEE. The CDR3 DNA sequence: TGTGCCAGCAGCGAGGGATCAGGGTATAGCAATCAGCCCCAGCATTTT. It specifies CASSEGSGYSNQPQHF.

This clone was seen once. Additional DNA sequences in this sample encode the identical CDR3. V gene TRBV7-9 combines with J gene TRBJ2-1; TRBD2 agrees at 8 bases. Germline assignment: CDR1 SEHNR and CDR2 FQNEAQ (reference sequence). J lost 8 bases, V lost 4 bases, and 16 bases had no gene match. This CDR3 spans 17 amino acids. The CDR3 DNA sequence: TGTGCCAGCAGCTCCCACGGGGGGGGCAGGGTGGGCGATGAGCAGTTCTTC. Protein product: CASSSHGGGRVGDEQFF.

The V and J genes are TRBV27 and TRBJ2-4; weak D call: TRBD1 (6 bases). CDR1 MNHEY and CDR2 SMNVEV come from the germline V gene (reference sequence). V lost 6 bases and J lost 1, with 10 bases in between. This CDR3 is 14 amino acids long. CDR3 sequence (DNA): TGTGCCAGCAGCCGGGACACCGCCAAAAACATTCAGTACTTC. It yields the protein CASSRDTAKNIQYF.

The chain uses TRBV9 and TRBJ2-1, with TRBD2 as a possible D gene (6 bases). CDR1 is SGDLS, CDR2 YYNGEE, per germline. The CDR3 runs to 15 residues. V was trimmed by 1 base and J by 6 bases, leaving 14 bases between them. The CDR3 sequence is CASSVTGTPINEQFF. CDR3 sequence (DNA): TGTGCCAGCAGCGTAACCGGGACTCCGATCAATGAGCAGTTCTTC.

A single count supports this clone. The CDR3 nucleotides read TGTGCCAGCAGCACCCAGCGGGGGGTGAACACCGGGGAGCTGTTTTTT. Its protein is CASSTQRGVNTGELFF. The chain has TRBV9 and TRBJ2-2, with 9 bases that match TRBD2. The germline CDR1 and CDR2 sequences are SGDLS and YYNGEE. J gave up 1 base and V 4 bases, and 5 bases lay outside the gene matches. The CDR3 extends over 16 amino acids.

V usage is TRBV2 and J usage is TRBJ2-7; 7 nucleotides align to TRBD2. The V segment lost 8 bases and the J segment 3 bases; nucleotides outside the gene matches: 1. CDR1 SNHLY and CDR2 FYNNEI come from the germline V gene. The CDR3 has 11 amino acids. CDR3 residues: CASGTNYEQYF. CDR3 DNA: TGTGCCAGCGGGACTAACTACGAGCAGTACTTC.

The chain is built from TRBV7-9 and TRBJ1-2; tentative D call: TRBD1 (6 bases). There are 14 residues in the CDR3. The germline V gene has CDR1 SEHNR and CDR2 FQNEAQ (reference sequence). V lost 0 bases and J 6 bases, leaving 11 bases between the germline ends. The CDR3 coding sequence is TGTGCCAGCAGCTTAGCGGGGGCGGAGAATGGCTACACCTTC. It encodes CASSLAGAENGYTF. Using reference TRBV7-9 and TRBJ1-2 for the parts outside the CDR3, the full variable domain is DTGVSQNPRHKITKRGQNVTFRCDPISEHNRLYWYRQTLGQGPEFLTYFQNEAQLEKSRLLSDRFSAERPKGSFSTLEIQRTEQGDSAMYLCASSLAGAENGYTFGSGTRLTVV.

This clone was seen a single time. The chain couples TRBV2 to TRBJ2-1, with 14 bases identical to TRBD2. Germline V gives CDR1 SNHLY, CDR2 FYNNEI. V lost 5 bases to trimming and J lost 2 bases; unmatched junction nucleotides: 14. The CDR3 is made up of 20 amino acids. CDR3: CASSPIPGLAGDGAYNEQFF. The CDR3 DNA follows: TGTGCCAGCAGTCCAATACCGGGACTAGCGGGAGACGGAGCCTACAATGAGCAGTTCTTC.

This rearrangement joins TRBV11-2 to TRBJ2-3, with 11 nucleotides matching TRBD1. With V trimmed by 5 bases and J by 11 bases, 15 bases remained unmatched. CDR1 is SGHAT and CDR2 is FQNNGV in the germline V gene. The CDR3 is 16 amino acids. Written as DNA, the CDR3 is TGTGCCAGCAGCCCAAACGGACAGGGGGCCTGGGTTTGGCAGTATTTT. The encoded protein is CASSPNGQGAWVWQYF. The complete variable domain, with remaining parts taken from reference TRBV11-2 and TRBJ2-3, reads EAGVAQSPRYKIIEKRQSVAFWCNPISGHATLYWYQQILGQGPKLLIQFQNNGVVDDSQLPKDRFSAERLKGVDSTLKIQPAKLEDSAVYLCASSPNGQGAWVWQYFGPGTRLTVL.

The chain employs TRBV7-6 and TRBJ2-4; 9 nucleotides align to TRBD1. Per the germline V gene, CDR1 is SGHVS and CDR2 is FNYEAQ. The CDR3 has 19 residues. V was pared by 5 bases and J by 3 bases, with 17 bases of the junction left unmatched. The CDR3, as DNA: TGTGCCAGCAGCCCTACCGGACAGGGGATGGATGGGGTCAAAAACATTCAGTACTTC. Translated, it gives CASSPTGQGMDGVKNIQYF.

The chain couples TRBV27 to TRBJ2-7, with 10 nucleotides matching TRBD1. The V and J ends lost 6 bases and 5 bases, in that order; junction bases with no gene match: 10. The CDR3 is 15 amino acids. Looked up from germline, CDR1 is MNHEY and CDR2 is SMNVEV (reference sequence). The CDR3 loop reads CASRSVGTGAHEQYF. The CDR3 nucleotides read TGTGCCAGCAGGTCGGTGGGGACAGGGGCCCACGAGCAGTACTTC.

The DNA of the CDR3 is TGTGCCAGCTCGCCGGGGGAAGCGCCCAGCTCCTACGAGCAGTACTTC. Its protein product is CASSPGEAPSSYEQYF. The chain uses TRBV18 and TRBJ2-7; tentatively, D is TRBD2 (6 bases). The V end was cut by 6 bases, the J end by 0 bases, with 18 bases between. Germline V CDR1 and CDR2: KGHSH, LQKENI. CDR3 length: 16 amino acids.

This clone has a single count. J is TRBJ2-3 and V is TRBV9; 11 bases are shared with TRBD2. The J segment lost 5 bases and the V segment lost 1 base, leaving 9 bases of the junction unmatched. The V gene's germline CDR1 is SGDLS and CDR2 YYNGEE. This CDR3 is built from 17 residues. The CDR3 loop is CASSVQELAGAEDTQYF. CDR3 nucleotides: TGTGCCAGCAGCGTACAAGAACTAGCGGGGGCTGAAGATACGCAGTATTTT.

The chain links TRBV27 to TRBJ2-1; 11 bases fit TRBD1. V trimming: 7 bases; J trimming: 3 bases; junction bases outside the gene matches: 2. The CDR3 runs 14 residues. The germline V gene encodes CDR1 MNHEY and CDR2 SMNVEV (reference sequence). The CDR3 DNA sequence: TGTGCCAGCAAGGACAGGGGGCACTACAATGAGCAGTTCTTC. Its protein is CASKDRGHYNEQFF.

This chain connects TRBV5-1 to TRBJ2-7; 10 positions agree with TRBD1. The germline gives CDR1 SGHRS, CDR2 YFSETQ. The junction had 3 bases not matched to a gene; V was cut back by 4 bases and J by 2 bases. This CDR3 comprises 14 residues. The CDR3 region is CASSQGTGAYEQYF. CDR3 DNA: TGCGCCAGCAGCCAAGGGACAGGGGCCTACGAGCAGTACTTC. The full variable domain, with the rest looked up from reference TRBV5-1 and TRBJ2-7, is KAGVTQTPRYLIKTRGQQVTLSCSPISGHRSVSWYQQTPGQGLQFLFEYFSETQRNKGNFPGRFSGRQFSNSRSEMNVSTLELGDSALYLCASSQGTGAYEQYFGPGTRLTVT.

This clone was recorded once. The chain uses TRBV27 and TRBJ1-2; possible D gene TRBD1, 6 bases. Germline CDR1 reads MNHEY; CDR2 reads SMNVEV (reference sequence). V dropped 5 bases and J dropped 7 bases, with 14 bases sitting between them. There are 13 residues in the CDR3. CDR3 DNA: TGTGCCAGCAGTCCGCTCTTGACAGGTGGCTACACCTTC. This encodes CASSPLLTGGYTF.

The chain has TRBV7-3 and TRBJ2-3; tentatively, D is TRBD2 (7 bases). This CDR3 region has 17 residues. Trimming cost V 1 base and J 0 bases, with 14 bases left between them. Germline loops: CDR1 SGHTA, CDR2 FQGTGA. The CDR3 DNA sequence: TGTGCCAGCAGCTTAATAGGGGGGCGGGGGAGCACAGATACGCAGTATTTT. As protein: CASSLIGGRGSTDTQYF.

This chain connects TRBV11-3 to TRBJ2-7, with TRBD2 matching 7 bases. Per germline, CDR1 SGHNT and CDR2 YENEEA. J was trimmed by 2 bases and V by 1 base; bases with no gene match: 2. The length of the CDR3 is 14 residues. CDR3 bases: TGTGCCAGCAGCTTAGGAGCGGGACCCTACGAGCAGTACTTC. Translation: CASSLGAGPYEQYF.

The chain recombines TRBV7-9 with TRBJ1-2; 9 nucleotides align to TRBD1. The V gene's germline CDR1 is SEHNR and CDR2 FQNEAQ (reference sequence). Trimming took 7 bases from V and 3 from J; bases not matched to a gene: 6. This CDR3 contains 14 residues. The CDR3 sequence is CASTEGQGYYGYTF. The CDR3 DNA reads as TGTGCCAGCACCGAGGGACAGGGCTACTATGGCTACACCTTC.

The chain carries TRBV5-1 and TRBJ2-1; the match to TRBD1 covers 10 bases. Germline V gene sequence: CDR1 SGHRS, CDR2 YFSETQ. V dropped 0 bases and J dropped 7; count of bases not matched to a gene: 7. The length of the CDR3 is 16 residues. DNA for the CDR3: TGCGCCAGCAGCTTGGGCGACAGGGGGCTTGGGAATGAGCAGTTCTTC. This encodes CASSLGDRGLGNEQFF.

The chain carries TRBV9 and TRBJ2-7; D unclear. The CDR3 consists of 13 residues. In germline, CDR1 is SGDLS, CDR2 YYNGEE. The V and J ends lost 3 bases and 3 bases respectively, with 10 bases between them. The DNA of the CDR3 is TGTGCCAGCAGCGCCGGGTCCAGCTACGAGCAGTACTTC. Protein: CASSAGSSYEQYF.